The present TCR beta chain was sequenced within a study of T cell repertoires in cytomegalovirus infection (dated by TCRdb to between 2019 and 2020). Turning to the overall study: The HLA type of each donor mattered for the analysis, because public TCR beta signatures pointed to carriage of CMV infection along with the matching HLA type.

The research as a whole found: In both this cohort and an independent roughly 400-donor cohort, the cumulative frequency of public TCR beta family members distinguished carriers of CMV infection plus the relevant HLA type. The ex vivo response was dominated by HLA-C-restricted CMV-specific TCR beta clonotypes, which also provided the single most frequent clonotype in two of eight donors.

Its CDR3 holds 14 amino acids, cysteine through phenylalanine. CDR3 DNA only is kept here, 42 bases in frame from base 1. CDR1 and CDR2 were assigned from the germline V gene (reference sequence) as MNHEY and SMNVEV. Trimming takes 2 bases from V and 6 bases from J, and the germline ends sit 11 bases apart. TCRdb shows the sequencer as Illumina HiSeq 1500. TCRdb ran its own pipeline on the public reads, namely fastp trimming at Q25 and MiXCR clone calling, and kept in-frame beta chains. CDR3 protein sequences are deduplicated, and each keeps its most common genes and DNA. Present in this sample are about 740,000 distinct CDR3 sequences, about 40% of which were seen just once. The top ten clones comprise around 3% of the sample. About this clonotype itself: The specificity of this receptor is unknown. There are no base qualities to consult, and no much larger clone falls within one base.

The TCR comes from a human donor in good health (CMV status not recorded). Some clones in this sample may be carry-over from other donors' samples. This sequence uses TRBV27 and TRBJ1-5, with no D gene named confidently. The source material was PBMCs. Read as DNA, the sequence is TGTGCCAGCAGTTTAGCGGAGTATGGTCAGCCCCAGCATTTT. Protein translation: CASSLAEYGQPQHF.